This T cell receptor beta chain was sequenced for a study of CD8 T cells in Susac syndrome. Germline V CDR1 and CDR2: SEHNR, FQNEAQ (reference sequence). The CDR3 runs 16 residues. V was shortened by 3 bases and J by 2 bases, with 14 bases between the two germline ends. Staining for CD27 and CD45RA set out the memory subsets used for TEMRA sorting. Recently defined diagnostic criteria classed the Susac syndrome patients as definite or probable. An amount of RNA that ranged from roughly 0.45 to 1 ug was reverse transcribed with random hexamers. The authors amplified TCR beta CDR3 across 54 Vbeta and 13 Jbeta using immunoSEQ multiplex PCR. TCRdb itself ran the immunoSEQ multiplex PCR reads through MiXCR, one entry per CDR3 protein. The repertoire includes 2,500 or so distinct CDR3 sequences, approximately 70% of them detected once, and roughly 10% sits in the top ten.

The chain employs TRBV7-9 and TRBJ2-1; the D gene is possibly TRBD1 (5 bases). The sample consisted of CD8+ TEMRA cells from PBMCs. Subset in this sample: FACS-sorted terminally differentiated effector memory CD8+ T cells re-expressing CD45RA (CD8+ TEMRA). The receptor's source is a human donor with Susac syndrome. CDR3 loop: CASSFLRQGTYNEQFF. The CDR3 nucleotides are TGTGCCAGCAGCTTTCTAAGGCAGGGTACCTACAATGAGCAGTTCTTC.